The 4 T cell receptor beta chains below come from one sample, sequenced in a study of cytomegalovirus exposure and HLA in healthy donors. Profiled with immunoSEQ multiplex PCR; TCRdb holds only in-frame clones, not every one. Of 160,000 or so clones listed, approximately 88% are singletons. Sequencing was performed on PBMCs. The receptors shown here come from a man aged 25-45 years in good health and CMV-seropositive.

This chain connects TRBV4-1 to TRBJ2-1, with 8 bases fitting TRBD1. Trimming cost V 4 bases and J 6 bases; bases outside gene matches: 5. There are 14 residues in the CDR3. Germline CDR1 MGHRA, CDR2 YSYEKL. As DNA, the CDR3 is TGCGCCAGCAGCCCCTGGGGGACAGGCAATGAGCAGTTCTTC. Translation: CASSPWGTGNEQFF.

This sequence joins TRBV9 and TRBJ1-1; perhaps TRBD1 as D (5 bases). Germline-derived CDR1 and CDR2 are SGDLS and YYNGEE. The V gene lost 2 bases and the J gene lost 5 bases, with 10 bases spanning the gap. The CDR3 has 13 amino acids. The CDR3 sequence: CASSVKGDTEAFF. The DNA for the CDR3 is TGTGCCAGCAGCGTGAAAGGGGATACTGAAGCTTTCTTT.

The chain joins TRBV19 to TRBJ1-2; TRBD1 matches 9 bases. Germline values: CDR1 LNHDA, CDR2 SQIVND (reference sequence). J gave up 6 bases and V 3 bases, and 8 bases lay outside the gene matches. CDR3 size: 15 residues. This CDR3 reads CASSIVTGGVDGYTF. Here the CDR3 DNA reads TGTGCCAGTAGTATCGTAACAGGGGGCGTTGATGGCTACACCTTC.

The J gene is TRBJ2-1, the V gene TRBV4-2, with 8 bases identical to TRBD2. Germline trimming cut 4 bases from V and 8 bases from J; bases unmatched to any gene: 10. CDR1 and CDR2 (germline): LGHNA, YNFKEQ. The CDR3 runs 15 residues. This CDR3 is CASSRTSGSLDEQFF. The DNA of the CDR3 is TGTGCCAGCAGCCGCACGAGCGGGAGCTTGGATGAGCAGTTCTTC.